This is a list of T cell receptor beta chains from one sample in a study of T cell responses to AZD1222 COVID-19 vaccine. The data were produced by immunoSEQ multiplex PCR, yet TCRdb's version contains in-frame clones alone and is incomplete. The sample records about 67,000 clones, 80% to 85% being singletons. Source: peripheral blood, taken on day 0 of AZD1222 vaccination. Receptor source: an adult in good health. The CDR3 runs from the conserved cysteine through the conserved F or W. D genes are given only for firm matches. Some rows have no size entry. The others give once, few or many, or a class for an expanded clone.

V	D	J	size	CDR3	DNA
TRBV19	TRBD1	TRBJ1-5	.	CASSTGGGQPQHF	TGTGCCAGTAGTACAGGGGGTGGGCAGCCCCAGCATTTT
TRBV28	TRBD1	TRBJ2-7	.	CASSFRQGTYEQYF	TGTGCCAGCAGTTTTCGACAGGGAACATACGAGCAGTACTTC
TRBV5-5	.	TRBJ2-1	.	CASSFSNEQFF	TGTGCCAGCAGCTTCAGCAATGAGCAGTTCTTC
TRBV18	.	TRBJ2-2	.	CASSRAGTNTGELFF	TGTGCCAGCTCACGCGCAGGGACAAACACCGGGGAGCTGTTTTTT
TRBV6-5	.	TRBJ2-7	.	CASSYSTAGYEQYF	TGTGCCAGCAGTTACTCGACCGCGGGCTACGAGCAGTACTTC
TRBV5-1	.	TRBJ1-4	.	CASSLTEQEKLFF	TGCGCCAGCAGCTTGACAGAACAAGAAAAACTGTTTTTT
TRBV6-1	.	TRBJ2-7	.	CASSEVWGPYEQYF	TGTGCCAGCAGTGAAGTCTGGGGTCCCTACGAGCAGTACTTC
TRBV28	.	TRBJ1-4	.	CASSLTTTRNEKLFF	TGTGCCAGCAGTTTAACGACCACACGGAATGAAAAACTGTTTTTT
TRBV28	.	TRBJ1-2	.	CASWPLNRQTSNYGYTF	TGTGCCAGCTGGCCGCTCAATAGACAGACTTCTAACTATGGCTACACCTTC
TRBV6-2/TRBV6-3	.	TRBJ2-3	.	CASSSPGGSTDTQYF	TGTGCCAGCAGTTCCCCAGGTGGGAGCACAGATACGCAGTATTTT
TRBV10-3	TRBD2	TRBJ2-2	once	CAISGLAGGLNTGELFF	TGTGCCATCAGTGGACTAGCGGGGGGACTGAACACCGGGGAGCTGTTTTTT
TRBV7-8	TRBD1	TRBJ1-2	.	CASSPDRVGGYTF	TGTGCCAGCAGCCCGGACAGGGTAGGCGGCTACACCTTC
TRBV3-1/TRBV3-2	.	TRBJ1-2	.	CASSQEIRGNYGYTF	TGTGCCAGCAGCCAGGAAATTAGGGGTAACTATGGCTACACCTTC
TRBV5-6	.	TRBJ1-6	.	CASRMGHGAGTLHF	TGTGCCAGCAGAATGGGACACGGGGCGGGAACCCTCCACTTT
TRBV3-1/TRBV3-2	.	TRBJ2-1	.	CASSQSGGTANNEQFF	TGTGCCAGCAGCCAATCAGGCGGGACGGCTAACAATGAGCAGTTCTTC
TRBV11-3	.	TRBJ2-1	once	CASSLGGVTYNEQFF	TGTGCCAGCAGCTTAGGGGGGGTAACCTACAATGAGCAGTTCTTC
TRBV10-2	.	TRBJ2-7	.	CASSDPGDNTYEQYF	TGCGCCAGCAGTGACCCCGGGGACAACACCTACGAGCAGTACTTC
TRBV10-3	.	TRBJ2-2	.	CAISESNTDPRELFF	TGTGCCATCAGTGAGTCCAATACGGACCCCAGGGAGCTGTTTTTT
TRBV18	TRBD1	TRBJ1-4	.	CASSLRDRREKLFF	TGTGCCAGCTCTCTCCGGGACAGGAGAGAAAAACTGTTTTTT
TRBV28	.	TRBJ2-7	.	CASILDRTIAEQYF	TGTGCCAGCATCCTGGACAGAACCATTGCCGAGCAGTACTTC
TRBV7-3	.	TRBJ2-1	.	CASSPSAGPAFPEQFF	TGTGCCAGCAGCCCTAGCGCGGGCCCCGCTTTTCCTGAGCAGTTCTTC
TRBV18	TRBD1	TRBJ1-1	.	CASSPLGDRIMNTEAFF	TGTGCCAGCTCACCTCTTGGGGACAGAATTATGAACACTGAAGCTTTCTTT
TRBV5-1	TRBD1	TRBJ2-3	.	CASSLDRGETDTQYF	TGCGCCAGCAGCTTGGACAGGGGTGAGACAGATACGCAGTATTTT
TRBV5-1	TRBD1	TRBJ1-1	few	CASSQMTGIGQNTEAFF	TGCGCCAGCAGCCAGATGACAGGGATCGGGCAGAACACTGAAGCTTTCTTT
TRBV4-3	TRBD1	TRBJ2-7	.	CASSQDSGQGSYEQYF	TGCGCCAGCAGCCAAGATAGCGGACAGGGGTCCTACGAGCAGTACTTC
TRBV7-9	.	TRBJ2-7	once	CASTDNRDSYEQYF	TGTGCCAGCACCGACAACAGGGACTCCTACGAGCAGTACTTC
TRBV7-2	.	TRBJ1-2	few	CASSLARQNYGYTF	TGTGCCAGCAGCTTAGCGCGGCAGAACTATGGCTACACCTTC
TRBV30	.	TRBJ1-1	.	CAGPGGANTEAFF	TGTGCCGGACCCGGGGGCGCGAACACTGAAGCTTTCTTT
TRBV6-5	.	TRBJ1-2	.	CASTVGRGGYTF	TGTGCCAGCACCGTCGGGAGGGGTGGCTACACCTTC
TRBV19	.	TRBJ1-6	once	CASSLIPGPQRSSPLHF	TGTGCCAGTAGCCTTATACCGGGCCCCCAACGAAGTTCACCCCTCCACTTT
TRBV7-8	TRBD2	TRBJ2-6	.	CASSSSGGRALSGANVLTF	TGTGCCAGCAGCTCAAGCGGGGGGCGAGCTCTCTCTGGGGCCAACGTCCTGACTTTC